These T cell receptor beta chains were read from a single sample in a study of blood T cell repertoires in COVID-19. Repertoires were generated with immunoSEQ multiplex PCR, while TCRdb's copy carries only in-frame clones and drops some. The repertoire holds tens of thousands of clones, more than 75% seen once, with around 27% in the top ten. Sequenced: peripheral blood. The receptors derive from a human donor in a cohort sampled during active COVID-19. The CDR3 runs from the conserved cysteine through the conserved F or W. Each record gives: V gene, D gene, J gene, clone size, CDR3 protein, CDR3 DNA. A D gene is named only where the DNA matches it firmly. For some rows the clone size is stated as once, few or many, or as a class when expanded; others skip it.

>TRBV4-2|NA|TRBJ2-5|NA
CASSQKLGPETQYF
TGTGCCAGCAGCCAAAAACTTGGGCCGGAGACCCAGTACTTC
>TRBV4-1|TRBD1|TRBJ1-6|NA
CASSQPTGDNSPLHF
TGCGCCAGCAGCCAGCCGACAGGGGATAATTCACCCCTCCACTTT
>TRBV5-6|NA|TRBJ2-7|few
CASSLGQSYEQYF
TGTGCCAGCAGCTTGGGACAGTCCTACGAGCAGTACTTC
>TRBV5-1|NA|TRBJ1-6|NA
CASSLAPGINSPLHF
TGCGCCAGCAGCTTGGCGCCGGGGATCAATTCACCCCTCCACTTT
>TRBV6-6|NA|TRBJ1-4|NA
CASSPRQTVLFF
TGTGCCAGCAGTCCCAGGCAGACAGTACTGTTTTTT
>TRBV6-5|TRBD1|TRBJ1-2|NA
CASSLGQGSGYTF
TGTGCCAGCAGTCTGGGACAGGGTAGTGGCTACACCTTC
>TRBV6-5|NA|TRBJ2-7|NA
CASSYSLGATKQYF
TGTGCCAGCAGTTACTCACTTGGGGCTACTAAGCAGTACTTC
>TRBV18|NA|TRBJ2-7|many
CASSPPFGEGAYEQYF
TGTGCCAGCTCACCACCGTTCGGGGAAGGCGCCTACGAGCAGTACTTC
>TRBV5-1|TRBD2|TRBJ2-5|NA
CASNRWTSTQETQYF
TGCGCCAGCAACCGTTGGACTAGCACCCAAGAGACCCAGTACTTC
>TRBV27|TRBD1|TRBJ2-1|NA
CASSLTTGVYNEQFF
TGTGCCAGCAGTTTAACTACAGGGGTCTACAATGAGCAGTTCTTC
>TRBV4-1|TRBD2|TRBJ2-1|NA
CASSQREGPYNEQFF
TGCGCCAGCAGCCAACGGGAGGGCCCTTACAATGAGCAGTTCTTC
>TRBV19|TRBD2|TRBJ2-1|NA
CASSVGLGVSSYNEQFF
TGTGCCAGTAGTGTGGGACTAGGGGTGAGCTCCTACAATGAGCAGTTCTTC
>TRBV6-5|TRBD1|TRBJ1-2|NA
CASRPLTGIYGYTF
TGTGCCAGCAGACCCCTGACAGGGATCTATGGCTACACCTTC
>TRBV28|TRBD1|TRBJ1-2|NA
CASSRPGQGKDTF
TGTGCCAGCAGCCGCCCGGGACAGGGCAAAGACACCTTC
>TRBV2|TRBD2|TRBJ2-5|NA
CASLAGGGETQYF
TGTGCCAGTCTAGCGGGAGGAGGAGAGACCCAGTACTTC